This T cell receptor beta chain was identified in a study of response to subunit inactivated influenza vaccine. General study results and limits: Only a handful of new T cells, the authors suggested, are recruited with each seasonal influenza vaccination.

The CDR3 totals 16 residues. Trimming took 0 bases from V and 4 from J; bases not matched to a gene: 6. From germline, CDR1 is SGDLS and CDR2 YYNGEE. TCRdb ran MiXCR on the RT-PCR reads and lists one entry per CDR3 protein. The table has fewer than 600,000 distinct CDR3 sequences, roughly 7.9% seen once. This clonotype was counted ten times or more. What it binds is unknown. The clonotype comes from a man between 50 and 69 years old who received an inactivated influenza vaccine. V and J are TRBV9 and TRBJ2-1; 8 nucleotides align to TRBD2. The sample in question was PBMCs from blood, obtained about 24 months after vaccination. CDR3 sequence: CASSVGSSGIYNEQFF. DNA for the CDR3: TGTGCCAGCAGCGTAGGTAGTAGCGGGATTTACAATGAGCAGTTCTTC.